Below are 21 T cell receptor beta chains sequenced from a single sample in a study of cytomegalovirus exposure and HLA in healthy donors. The PCR contained 60 Vbeta and 13 Jbeta primers. The data were produced by immunoSEQ multiplex PCR, yet TCRdb's version contains in-frame clones alone and is incomplete. Of more than 90,000 clones listed, around 81% are singletons. The sample taken for sequencing was PBMCs. The origin of the receptors is a man under 40 in good health and CMV-seronegative.

The V and J genes are TRBV6-1 and TRBJ1-2; perhaps TRBD1 as D (6 bases). Germline assignment: CDR1 MNHNS and CDR2 SASEGT. Trimming removed 2 bases at V and 3 bases at J, with 16 bases between. This CDR3 spans 16 amino acids. The CDR3 region has the DNA TGTGCCAGCAGTGAACGTTTGCCAGGGGACGACTATGGCTACACCTTC. This codes for CASSERLPGDDYGYTF.

The chain links TRBV13 to TRBJ1-3; possibly TRBD1 for D (5 bases). The CDR3 has 13 residues. CDR1 is PRHDT, CDR2 FYEKMQ, per germline (reference sequence). Trimming took 3 bases from V and 2 from J, leaving 5 bases between them. The CDR3 loop is CASSLTAGNTIYF. In DNA, the CDR3 is TGTGCCAGCAGCTTGACAGCTGGAAACACCATATATTTT.

The chain uses TRBV6-6 and TRBJ1-1, with 7 bases fitting TRBD1. Germline V gene data show CDR1 as MNHNY and CDR2 as SVGAGI (reference sequence). The V and J ends lost 9 bases and 0 bases, in that order; junction bases with no gene match: 7. This CDR3 is built from 14 residues. CDR3 nucleotide sequence: TGTGCCAGTCGACTCGGGACAGTGAACACTGAAGCTTTCTTT. Its protein is CASRLGTVNTEAFF.

By share, this clone counts as medium-sized. This chain connects TRBV7-3 to TRBJ2-2; 11 bases are shared with TRBD2. With V trimmed by 5 bases and J by 7 bases, 12 bases remained unmatched. The CDR3 totals 17 residues. The V gene's germline CDR1 is SGHTA and CDR2 FQGTGA. CDR3 loop: CASSPTSGSFWIGELFF. DNA of the CDR3: TGTGCCAGCAGCCCAACTAGCGGGAGTTTTTGGATCGGGGAGCTGTTTTTT.

This clone was recorded a few times. The chain carries TRBV4-3 and TRBJ1-5; TRBD1 matches 7 bases. Germline loops: CDR1 LGHNA, CDR2 YSLEER. With 0 bases clipped from V and 6 bases from J, the junction kept 5 bases outside the gene matches. This CDR3 has 15 amino acids. The CDR3 DNA is TGCGCCAGCAGCCAAGATTCTCAGGGGGTTCAGCCCCAGCATTTT. Translating it yields CASSQDSQGVQPQHF.

The rearrangement links TRBV5-8 to TRBJ1-1, with unresolved D. The length of the CDR3 is 17 residues. The V end was cut by 2 bases, the J end by 4 bases, with 21 bases between. Germline loops: CDR1 SGHTS, CDR2 YDEGEE. The CDR3 region is CASSLTGNTLRGTEAFF. The CDR3 coding sequence is TGTGCCAGCAGCTTAACGGGAAACACCTTACGTGGCACTGAAGCTTTCTTT. Complete variable domain (other parts from reference TRBV5-8 and TRBJ1-1): EAGVTQSPTHLIKTRGQQATLRCSPISGHTSVYWYQQALGLGLQFLLWYDEGEERNRGNFPPRFSGRQFPNYSSELNVNALELEDSALYLCASSLTGNTLRGTEAFFGQGTRLTVV.

The chain links TRBV5-1 to TRBJ2-2, with 8 bases fitting TRBD1. CDR1 and CDR2 from the germline V gene are SGHRS and YFSETQ. V lost 4 bases and J lost 1; bases outside the gene matches: 3. The CDR3 has 15 amino acids. The CDR3 bases are TGCGCCAGCAGCACAGGGACAGGGAACACCGGGGAGCTGTTTTTT. This encodes CASSTGTGNTGELFF.

The chain links TRBV5-1 to TRBJ2-1; 12 bases are a match to TRBD2. The CDR3 totals 14 residues. The trim removed 4 bases at V and 6 bases at J, leaving 2 bases unmatched. Per germline, CDR1 SGHRS and CDR2 YFSETQ. CDR3 sequence (DNA): TGCGCCAGCAGCCCGGGACTAGCGGGCAATGAGCAGTTCTTC. It is translated as CASSPGLAGNEQFF.

J is TRBJ1-3 and V is TRBV15; D ambiguous. The CDR3 runs 16 residues. V lost 0 bases and J 0 bases, leaving 9 bases between the germline ends. Per germline, CDR1 LNHNV and CDR2 YYDKDF (reference sequence). The CDR3 spells CATSRDNTNSGNTIYF. For the CDR3, the DNA is TGTGCCACCAGCAGAGATAATACTAACTCTGGAAACACCATATATTTT.

The chain carries TRBV5-1 and TRBJ2-1, with D perhaps TRBD2 (5 bases). This CDR3 has 14 residues. Trimming shortened V by 9 bases and J by 0 bases, and 13 bases separated the two germline ends. Germline values: CDR1 SGHRS, CDR2 YFSETQ. The CDR3 region is CATKLDSSYNEQFF. Here the CDR3 DNA reads TGCGCCACCAAACTAGACTCCTCCTACAATGAGCAGTTCTTC.

This clone has a single count. The J gene is TRBJ2-6, the V gene TRBV5-1; the D gene is possibly TRBD2 (6 bases). V lost 4 bases and J lost 0, with 17 bases in between. Germline CDR1 SGHRS, CDR2 YFSETQ. The CDR3 totals 18 residues. CDR3 sequence reads: CASSITGTFSSGANVLTF. The DNA of the CDR3 is TGCGCCAGCAGCATTACCGGGACTTTTTCCTCTGGGGCCAACGTCCTGACTTTC.

In this sample, this clone turned up once. This chain connects TRBV5-1 to TRBJ2-5; 13 positions match TRBD2. Trimming cost V 2 bases and J 4 bases; bases outside gene matches: 8. CDR3 length equals 17 residues. Germline V gene lookup returns CDR1 SGHRS and CDR2 YFSETQ. CDR3 residues: CASSFVLAGGSGETQYF. CDR3 in DNA: TGCGCCAGCAGCTTTGTACTAGCGGGGGGGTCGGGAGAGACCCAGTACTTC.

The chain recombines TRBV15 with TRBJ2-2, with D unclear. Germline V gene sequence: CDR1 LNHNV, CDR2 YYDKDF (reference sequence). CDR3 length: 15 amino acids. The V end lost 0 bases, the J end lost 1 base, and 6 bases lay between the germline ends. The CDR3: CATSRDRGNTGELFF. CDR3 sequence (DNA): TGTGCCACCAGCAGAGATCGAGGGAACACCGGGGAGCTGTTTTTT. Variable domain in full (rest from reference TRBV15 and TRBJ2-2): DAMVIQNPRYQVTQFGKPVTLSCSQTLNHNVMYWYQQKSSQAPKLLFHYYDKDFNNEADTPDNFQSRRPNTSFCFLDIRSPGLGDTAMYLCATSRDRGNTGELFFGEGSRLTVL.

The chain joins TRBV5-1 to TRBJ2-1; 8 bases line up with TRBD2. The CDR3 extends over 15 amino acids. V lost 1 base and J lost 4; bases outside the gene matches: 4. CDR1 and CDR2 (germline): SGHRS, YFSETQ. CDR3 in amino acids: CASSLSREVYNEQFF. In nucleotides, the CDR3 is TGCGCCAGCAGCTTGTCGCGGGAGGTATACAATGAGCAGTTCTTC.

J is TRBJ2-1 and V is TRBV7-9; TRBD2 matches at 7 bases. The CDR3 length is 15 residues. CDR1 is SEHNR, CDR2 FQNEAQ, per germline (reference sequence). With 4 bases clipped from V and 4 bases from J, the junction kept 7 bases outside the gene matches. CDR3 amino acids: CASSYGRERYNEQFF. The CDR3 DNA follows: TGTGCCAGCAGCTACGGGCGGGAGAGGTACAATGAGCAGTTCTTC.

The chain couples TRBV7-2 to TRBJ2-3; 10 bases agree with TRBD2. The CDR3 covers 15 residues. V dropped 5 bases and J dropped 6; count of bases not matched to a gene: 8. Germline V gives CDR1 SGHTA, CDR2 FQGNSA. The CDR3 DNA reads as TGTGCCAGCAGCCTAAAGCGGGGGGGCCGCGATACGCAGTATTTT. It translates to CASSLKRGGRDTQYF.

This chain links TRBV7-2 with TRBJ2-7; 8 positions agree with TRBD1. The junction had 6 bases not matched to a gene; V was cut back by 0 bases and J by 5 bases. Per germline, CDR1 SGHTA and CDR2 FQGNSA. The CDR3 contains 15 residues. CDR3: CASSLAAGGFNEQYF. Here the CDR3 DNA reads TGTGCCAGCAGCTTAGCTGCAGGGGGCTTCAACGAGCAGTACTTC.

This clone turned up a few times. The chain links TRBV7-9 to TRBJ2-2; possible D gene TRBD2, 5 bases. There are 15 residues in the CDR3. CDR1 is SEHNR and CDR2 is FQNEAQ in the germline V gene (reference sequence). V was cut by 5 bases and J by 4 bases, with 14 bases left in between. This CDR3 reads CASSPVSSFTGELFF. The CDR3 coding sequence is TGTGCCAGCAGCCCGGTGTCTAGCTTCACCGGGGAGCTGTTTTTT.

The genes are TRBV5-4 and TRBJ2-3; 8 nucleotides line up with TRBD2. The CDR3 runs 15 residues. Unmatched junction bases numbered 13, after V lost 9 bases and J lost 4 bases. Germline V gives CDR1 SGHNT, CDR2 YYREEE (reference sequence). The CDR3 coding sequence is TGTGCCACCCGACTGGCGGGAGGTCTTCCAGATACGCAGTATTTT. Translation gives CATRLAGGLPDTQYF. The full variable domain, with the rest looked up from reference TRBV5-4 and TRBJ2-3, is ETGVTQSPTHLIKTRGQQVTLRCSSQSGHNTVSWYQQALGQGPQFIFQYYREEENGRGNFPPRFSGLQFPNYSSELNVNALELDDSALYLCATRLAGGLPDTQYFGPGTRLTVL.

This chain links TRBV7-3 with TRBJ2-3; 10 positions agree with TRBD2. The CDR3 runs to 16 residues. V shed 5 bases, J shed 3 bases, and the junction held 8 bases outside the gene matches. Germline loops: CDR1 SGHTA, CDR2 FQGTGA. The DNA of the CDR3 is TGTGCCAGCAGCCCCCGAGCGGGAGGGCCTACAGATACGCAGTATTTT. Translated: CASSPRAGGPTDTQYF.

V usage is TRBV7-8 and J usage is TRBJ2-1; the D gene is possibly TRBD2 (5 bases). CDR1 and CDR2 from the germline V gene are SGHVS and FQNEAQ. This CDR3 region has 15 residues. Trimming took off 4 bases at V and 6 bases at J, with 16 bases between the two ends. CDR3 sequence: CASSSYGLGSNEQFF. In nucleotides, the CDR3 is TGTGCCAGCAGCTCCTATGGACTGGGATCCAATGAGCAGTTCTTC. Drawing the rest from reference TRBV7-8 and TRBJ2-1, the complete variable domain is GAGVSQSPRYKVAKRGQDVALRCDPISGHVSLFWYQQALGQGPEFLTYFQNEAQLDKSGLPSDRFFAERPEGSVSTLKIQRTQQEDSAVYLCASSSYGLGSNEQFFGPGTRLTVL.